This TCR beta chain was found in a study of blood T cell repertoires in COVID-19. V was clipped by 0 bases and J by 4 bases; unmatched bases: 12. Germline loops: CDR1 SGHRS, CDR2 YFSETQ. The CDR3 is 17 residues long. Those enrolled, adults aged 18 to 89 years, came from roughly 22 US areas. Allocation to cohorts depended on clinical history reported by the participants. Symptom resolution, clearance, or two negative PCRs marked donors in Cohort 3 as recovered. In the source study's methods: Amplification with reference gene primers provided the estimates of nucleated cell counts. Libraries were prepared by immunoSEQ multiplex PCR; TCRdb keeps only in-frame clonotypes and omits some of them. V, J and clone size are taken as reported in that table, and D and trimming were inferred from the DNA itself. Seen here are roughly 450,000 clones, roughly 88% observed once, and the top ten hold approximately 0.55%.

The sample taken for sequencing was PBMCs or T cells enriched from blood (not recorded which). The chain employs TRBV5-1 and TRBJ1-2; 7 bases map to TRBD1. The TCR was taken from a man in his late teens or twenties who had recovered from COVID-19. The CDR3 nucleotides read TGCGCCAGCAGCTTGGCCCTGAGTGACGGGACAGCCTATGGCTACACCTTC. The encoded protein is CASSLALSDGTAYGYTF. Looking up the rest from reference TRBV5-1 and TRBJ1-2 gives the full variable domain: KAGVTQTPRYLIKTRGQQVTLSCSPISGHRSVSWYQQTPGQGLQFLFEYFSETQRNKGNFPGRFSGRQFSNSRSEMNVSTLELGDSALYLCASSLALSDGTAYGYTFGSGTRLTVV.